This T cell receptor (beta chain) was recovered during a study of blood T cell repertoires in COVID-19. Study background: COVID-19 samples, acute and convalescent, were from the United States, Italy and Spain.

Seattle patients were enrolled while actively infected and followed longitudinally. Under the authors' procedure: The authors estimated nucleated cell counts from reference gene primer amplification. TCRdb's copy holds only in-frame clones and misses some; the assay was immunoSEQ multiplex PCR. V and J calls and clone size are copied from that table; D and trimming were computed from the DNA. The sample lists 85,000 to 120,000 clones, roughly 87% occurring once. V dropped 4 bases and J dropped 8; count of bases not matched to a gene: 6. CDR3 length: 14 amino acids. Germline loops: CDR1 SEHNR, CDR2 FQNEAQ (reference sequence).

Sequencing input: peripheral blood. This receptor was taken from a woman aged 50 to 65 with COVID-19, enrolled during active disease. The rearrangement links TRBV7-9 to TRBJ1-4; the match to TRBD1 covers 8 bases. CDR3 bases: TGTGCCAGCAGCTACGACAGGGGTGGAGAAAAACTGTTTTTT. It is translated as CASSYDRGGEKLFF.